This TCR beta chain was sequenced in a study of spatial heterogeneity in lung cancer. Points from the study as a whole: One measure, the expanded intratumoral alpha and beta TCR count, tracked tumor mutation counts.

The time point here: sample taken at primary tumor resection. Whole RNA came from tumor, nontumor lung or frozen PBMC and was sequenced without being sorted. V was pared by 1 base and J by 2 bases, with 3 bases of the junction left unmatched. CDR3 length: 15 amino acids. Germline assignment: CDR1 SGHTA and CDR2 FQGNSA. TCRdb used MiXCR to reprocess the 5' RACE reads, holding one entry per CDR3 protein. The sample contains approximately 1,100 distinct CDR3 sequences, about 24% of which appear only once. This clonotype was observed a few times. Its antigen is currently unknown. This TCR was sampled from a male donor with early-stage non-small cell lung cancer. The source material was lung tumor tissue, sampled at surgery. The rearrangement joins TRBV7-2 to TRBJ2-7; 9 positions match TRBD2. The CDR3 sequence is CASSLGTSVTYEQYF. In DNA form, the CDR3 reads TGTGCCAGCAGCTTAGGGACTAGCGTAACCTACGAGCAGTACTTC.